This TCR beta chain appears in the sequencing data of a study of graft-versus-host responses after intestinal transplantation. Study background: Transplant types were multivisceral, liver-intestinal, or isolated intestinal. Recipients across the board were started on anti-thymocyte globulin induction, then kept on tacrolimus and steroids for approximately three years. Study results and limitations: Some GvH clones were seen earlier in gut or blood, suggesting intestinal origin. Early post-transplant declines in HvG were associated with peak levels of circulating GvH clones.

On this clone: Its antigen remains unidentified.

Data came from immunoSEQ multiplex PCR; TCRdb stores just in-frame clones and leaves some out. The table includes about 110,000 clones, more than 80% detected once. Germline V gene lookup returns CDR1 SGDLS and CDR2 YYNGEE. The CDR3 consists of 18 residues. V trimming: 3 bases; J trimming: 5 bases; junction bases outside the gene matches: 11. The chain uses TRBV9 and TRBJ2-2, with 12 bases matching TRBD2. The material was unstimulated CD4+ T cells sorted from spleen or lymph node cells, obtained before transplant. This sequence originates from a human donor who was the organ donor for an intestinal transplant. For the CDR3, the DNA is TGTGCCAGCAGCGCCTCTAGACTAGCGGGAGTTAGAACCGGGGAGCTGTTTTTT. It specifies CASSASRLAGVRTGELFF.